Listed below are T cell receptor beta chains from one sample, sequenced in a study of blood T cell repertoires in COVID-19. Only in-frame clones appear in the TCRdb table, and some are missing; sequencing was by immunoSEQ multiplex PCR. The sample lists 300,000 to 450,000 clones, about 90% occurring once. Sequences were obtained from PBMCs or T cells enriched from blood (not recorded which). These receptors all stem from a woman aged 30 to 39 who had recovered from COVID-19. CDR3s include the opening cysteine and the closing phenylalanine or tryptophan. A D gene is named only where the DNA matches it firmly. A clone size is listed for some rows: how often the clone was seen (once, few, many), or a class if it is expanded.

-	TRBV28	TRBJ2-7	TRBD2	CASSALRGVKNEQYF	TGTGCCAGCAGTGCCTTGCGGGGGGTTAAGAACGAGCAGTACTTC
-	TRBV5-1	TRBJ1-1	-	CASSLMDTNTEAFF	TGCGCCAGCAGCTTGATGGACACAAACACTGAAGCTTTCTTT
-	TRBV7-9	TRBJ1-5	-	CASSYREQPQHF	TGTGCCAGCAGCTACAGGGAGCAGCCCCAGCATTTT
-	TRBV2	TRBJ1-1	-	CASTNTALNTEAFF	TGTGCCAGCACCAATACAGCCTTGAACACTGAAGCTTTCTTT
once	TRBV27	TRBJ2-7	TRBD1	CASTQSNRGHLYF	TGTGCCAGCACCCAGTCCAACAGGGGCCATCTGTACTTC
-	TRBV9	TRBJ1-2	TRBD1	CASTQATGGQGAHGYTF	TGTGCCAGCACCCAAGCGACAGGGGGACAAGGGGCCCACGGCTACACCTTC
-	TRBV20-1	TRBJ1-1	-	CSAQSGLGAFF	TGCAGTGCACAATCCGGGTTAGGAGCTTTCTTT
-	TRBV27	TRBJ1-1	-	CASSPSLGPSRNYMNTEAFF	TGTGCCAGCAGTCCCTCCCTTGGGCCTTCCCGAAATTACATGAACACTGAAGCTTTCTTT
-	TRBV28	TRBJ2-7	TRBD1	CASRQGAYEQYF	TGTGCCAGCCGACAGGGAGCCTACGAGCAGTACTTC
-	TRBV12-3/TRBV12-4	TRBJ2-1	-	CASSFNRNNEQFF	TGTGCCAGCAGTTTCAACAGAAACAATGAGCAGTTCTTC
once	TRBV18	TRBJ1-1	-	CASSQVQGNTEAFF	TGTGCCAGCTCACAAGTCCAGGGGAACACTGAAGCTTTCTTT
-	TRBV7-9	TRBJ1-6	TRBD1	CASSKDRGISPLHF	TGTGCCAGCAGCAAAGACAGGGGTATCTCACCCCTCCACTTT
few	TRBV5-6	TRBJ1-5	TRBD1	CASSLGTWPGGDQPQHF	TGTGCCAGCAGCTTGGGAACCTGGCCAGGGGGTGATCAGCCCCAGCATTTT
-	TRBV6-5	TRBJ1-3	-	CASSQTVSSGNTIYF	TGTGCCAGCAGCCAGACAGTAAGCTCTGGAAACACCATATATTTT
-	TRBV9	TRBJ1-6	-	CASSVALTAGSSPLHF	TGTGCCAGCAGCGTAGCTCTGACCGCGGGTAGCTCACCCCTCCACTTT
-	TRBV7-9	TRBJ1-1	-	CASSLEGRGNTEAFF	TGTGCCAGCAGCTTAGAGGGGAGGGGGAACACTGAAGCTTTCTTT
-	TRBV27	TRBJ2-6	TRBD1	CASSGYRGQGSGANVLTF	TGTGCCAGCAGCGGCTACAGGGGCCAGGGCTCTGGGGCCAACGTCCTGACTTTC
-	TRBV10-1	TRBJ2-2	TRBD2	CASSEGSSGFTGELFF	TGCGCCAGCAGTGAGGGGTCTAGCGGATTCACCGGGGAGCTGTTTTTT
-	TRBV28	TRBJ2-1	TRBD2	CASFAGGYNEQFF	TGTGCCAGCTTCGCGGGGGGGTACAATGAGCAGTTCTTC
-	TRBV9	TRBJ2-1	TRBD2	CASSVSSGGAWEQFF	TGTGCCAGCAGCGTCAGCAGCGGGGGGGCCTGGGAGCAGTTCTTC
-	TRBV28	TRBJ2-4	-	CASSFSQGLAKNIQYF	TGTGCCAGCAGTTTTAGTCAGGGCTTAGCCAAAAACATTCAGTACTTC
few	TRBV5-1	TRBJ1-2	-	CASSLEGGANYGYTF	TGCGCCAGCAGCTTGGAAGGGGGGGCTAACTATGGCTACACCTTC
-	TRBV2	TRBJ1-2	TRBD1	CASSIRPTGDYTF	TGTGCCAGCTCCATCAGGCCGACAGGGGACTACACCTTC
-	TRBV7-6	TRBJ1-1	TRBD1	CASSLVPGGALNTEAFF	TGTGCCAGCAGCTTAGTGCCAGGGGGCGCTTTGAACACTGAAGCTTTCTTT
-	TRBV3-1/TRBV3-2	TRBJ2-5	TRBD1	CASSPVRGLEETQYF	TGTGCCAGCAGCCCCGTAAGGGGGCTTGAGGAGACCCAGTACTTC
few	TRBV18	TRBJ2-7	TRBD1	CASSPGDRVYYEQYF	TGTGCCAGCTCACCCGGAGACAGGGTCTACTACGAGCAGTACTTC
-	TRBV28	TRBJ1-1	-	CASRGTGNTEAFF	TGTGCCAGTAGGGGGACCGGGAACACTGAAGCTTTCTTT
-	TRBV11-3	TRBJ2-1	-	CASSLDPRSEQFF	TGTGCCAGCAGCTTAGATCCCCGGAGTGAGCAGTTCTTC
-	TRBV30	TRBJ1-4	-	CAWSVLEELFF	TGTGCCTGGAGTGTACTGGAGGAACTGTTTTTT
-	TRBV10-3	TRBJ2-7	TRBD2	CAISGGGTTPGEQYF	TGTGCCATCAGTGGGGGGGGGACTACCCCAGGGGAGCAGTACTTC
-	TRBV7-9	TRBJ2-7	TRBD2	CASSPLSGLLYYEQYF	TGTGCCAGCAGCCCCTTGTCGGGACTACTATACTACGAGCAGTACTTC
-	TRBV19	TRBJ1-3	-	CASSIGRDSGNTIYF	TGTGCCAGTAGTATTGGGCGCGACTCTGGAAACACCATATATTTT
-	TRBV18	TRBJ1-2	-	CASSRAGADYGYTF	TGTGCCAGCTCACGGGCAGGGGCGGACTATGGCTACACCTTC
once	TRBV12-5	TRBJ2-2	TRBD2	CASGSGGGMNTGELFF	TGTGCTAGTGGTTCTGGGGGGGGGATGAACACCGGGGAGCTGTTTTTT
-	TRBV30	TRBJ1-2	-	CAWSTHRANYGYTF	TGTGCCTGGAGTACCCACAGGGCTAACTATGGCTACACCTTC
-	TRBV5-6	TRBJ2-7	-	CASSLGASRPYEQYF	TGTGCCAGCAGCTTGGGTGCCTCCAGGCCCTACGAGCAGTACTTC
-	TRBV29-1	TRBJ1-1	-	CSGANTEAFF	TGCAGCGGCGCGAACACTGAAGCTTTCTTT
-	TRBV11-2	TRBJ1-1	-	CASSSRQINTEAFF	TGTGCCAGCAGTTCTCGACAGATAAACACTGAAGCTTTCTTT
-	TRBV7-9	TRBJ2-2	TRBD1	CASSPPDRTTGELFF	TGTGCCAGCAGCCCCCCGGACAGGACCACCGGGGAGCTGTTTTTT
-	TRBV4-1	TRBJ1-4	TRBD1	CASSPRGQGEKLFF	TGCGCCAGCAGCCCCAGGGGACAGGGTGAAAAACTGTTTTTT
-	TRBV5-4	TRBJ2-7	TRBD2	CASSPSGGTYEQYF	TGTGCCAGCAGCCCTAGCGGGGGAACTTACGAGCAGTACTTC
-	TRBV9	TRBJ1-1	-	CASSVDFAGMNTEAFF	TGTGCCAGCAGCGTAGATTTTGCAGGGATGAACACTGAAGCTTTCTTT
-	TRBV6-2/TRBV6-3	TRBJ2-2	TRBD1	CASSVRQGHTGELFF	TGTGCCAGCAGTGTCCGACAGGGGCACACCGGGGAGCTGTTTTTT
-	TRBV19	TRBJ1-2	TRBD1	CASSRGTGALGYGYTF	TGTGCCAGTAGTCGGGGAACAGGGGCCCTTGGCTATGGCTACACCTTC
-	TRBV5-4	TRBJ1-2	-	CASSRDTDNYGYTF	TGTGCCAGCAGTCGAGATACAGATAACTATGGCTACACCTTC
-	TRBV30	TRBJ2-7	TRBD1	CAVRGGQVYEQYF	TGTGCGGTCCGAGGGGGACAGGTTTACGAGCAGTACTTC
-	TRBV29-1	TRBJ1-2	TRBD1	CSVEVGTGINYGYTF	TGCAGCGTTGAAGTTGGGACAGGGATAAACTATGGCTACACCTTC
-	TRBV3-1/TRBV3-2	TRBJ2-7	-	CASSQQRSSYEQYF	TGTGCCAGCAGCCAACAGCGGAGCTCCTACGAGCAGTACTTC
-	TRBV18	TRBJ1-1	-	CASSPGMGGTEAFF	TGTGCCAGCTCACCCGGGATGGGGGGCACTGAAGCTTTCTTT
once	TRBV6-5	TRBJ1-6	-	CASSYSAATNSPLHF	TGTGCCAGCAGTTATTCGGCAGCGACGAATTCACCCCTCCACTTT
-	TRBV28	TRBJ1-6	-	CASSPPGSYNSPLHF	TGTGCCAGCAGTCCGCCAGGGTCGTATAATTCACCCCTCCACTTT
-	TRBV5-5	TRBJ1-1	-	CASSLELRGTEAFF	TGTGCCAGCAGCTTGGAACTACGCGGCACTGAAGCTTTCTTT